This TCR beta chain was captured by sequencing in a study of cytomegalovirus exposure and HLA in healthy donors. The PCR employed 60 Vbeta primers together with 13 Jbeta primers. Only in-frame clones appear in the TCRdb table, and some are missing; sequencing was by immunoSEQ multiplex PCR. The sample carries some 150,000 clones, about 82% recorded once. Remarks on this clone: Germline and junction disagree at one end, which may indicate a read error.

This CDR3 has 12 residues. CDR1 and CDR2 (germline): SEHNR, FQNEAQ (reference sequence). Sequenced input: PBMCs. The chain uses TRBV7-9 and TRBJ2-7; D remains ambiguous. The receptor's source is a male donor in good health and CMV-seronegative. The CDR3, as DNA: TGTTCCAGCAGCTTCCCCCGCGGCGGGCAGTACTTC. Translating gives CSSSFPRGGQYF.